This T cell receptor beta chain appears in the sequencing data of a study of blood T cell repertoires in COVID-19. Study as a whole: From T cells, B-cell-depleted T cells, or PBMCs came the material, which was cDNA or gDNA.

Repertoires were generated with immunoSEQ multiplex PCR, while TCRdb's copy carries only in-frame clones and drops some. The sample has some 340,000 clones; 90% are singletons. This CDR3 has 14 amino acids. Trimming removed 2 bases at V and 2 bases at J, with 8 bases between. Germline V CDR1 and CDR2: MNHEY, SVGAGI. Sequencing was done on a sample of PBMCs or T cells enriched from blood (not recorded which). The V and J genes are TRBV6-5 and TRBJ2-3, with a possible D match to TRBD2 (5 bases). This clonotype was sampled from a woman in her 30s who had been exposed to COVID-19. The CDR3 sequence is CASSYETTTDTQYF. The CDR3 DNA is TGTGCCAGCAGTTACGAGACTACCACAGATACGCAGTATTTT.